The 15 T cell receptor beta chains below were found in one sample sequenced in a study of T cells in Graves' hyperthyroidism and ophthalmopathy. Using RNA transcripts as the source, TCR beta CDR3 regions were amplified. The TCR CDR3 was amplified in a first-round RT-PCR using the HTBI primer set. One entry per CDR3 protein, called by TCRdb with MiXCR from the multiplex PCR reads. The table has fewer than 650,000 distinct CDR3 sequences, approximately 49% seen once. The sequenced sample consisted of peripheral blood or thyroid tissue (not recorded which). These receptors were taken from an adult woman with Graves' disease, either hyperthyroidism or ophthalmopathy (not recorded which).

The chain is built from TRBV10-1 and TRBJ1-2; 7 bases fit TRBD1. The CDR3 loop spans 13 amino acids. V gave up 2 bases and J gave up 4 bases; unmatched junction bases: 1. The germline V gene encodes CDR1 WNHNN and CDR2 SYGVQD (reference sequence). The CDR3 nucleotides are TGCGCCAGCAGTGAGGAGGGGGCCTATGGCTACACCTTC. As protein: CASSEEGAYGYTF.

The rearrangement uses TRBV7-9 and TRBJ1-4; D not certain. V was clipped by 5 bases and J by 1 base, with 14 bases between them. Germline V CDR1 and CDR2: SEHNR, FQNEAQ (reference sequence). The CDR3 loop spans 16 amino acids. CDR3: CASSPPSGGTNEKLFF. The CDR3 DNA is TGTGCCAGCAGCCCCCCTTCGGGTGGAACTAATGAAAAACTGTTTTTT.

The J gene is TRBJ2-7, the V gene TRBV11-2; D ambiguous. Trimming left V 5 bases short and J 5 bases short, with 16 bases between. This CDR3 has 14 amino acids. Germline loops: CDR1 SGHAT, CDR2 FQNNGV. The CDR3 DNA sequence: TGTGCCAGCAGCCCCCCCTTGCGGTCCCACGAGCAGTACTTC. Its protein is CASSPPLRSHEQYF.

This clonotype was recorded at least ten times. The J gene is TRBJ1-1, the V gene TRBV5-5, with D possibly TRBD1 on 5 matching bases. The CDR3 sequence is 14 residues long. CDR1 SGHKS and CDR2 YYEKEE come from the germline V gene (reference sequence). With 1 base removed from V and 3 bases from J, the gap between germline ends came to 10 bases. The CDR3 sequence: CASSLNSGHTEAFF. The CDR3 DNA is TGTGCCAGCAGCTTGAACTCAGGGCACACTGAAGCTTTCTTT.

The chain is built from TRBV10-3 and TRBJ1-2; TRBD1 agrees at 7 bases. V lost 5 bases, J lost 1 base, and 7 bases stayed unmatched. The CDR3 sequence is 15 residues long. Looked up from germline, CDR1 is ENHRY and CDR2 is SYGVKD. CDR3 region: CAISIQGLSNYGYTF. CDR3 nucleotides: TGTGCCATCAGTATACAGGGGCTAAGTAACTATGGCTACACCTTC.

The V and J genes are TRBV11-2 and TRBJ1-1; D not resolved. The CDR3 spans 11 residues. V lost 6 bases and J lost 7, with 9 bases in between. Per germline, CDR1 SGHAT and CDR2 FQNNGV. CDR3 residues: CASSLKIEAFF. As DNA, the CDR3 is TGTGCCAGCAGTTTGAAAATTGAAGCTTTCTTT.

This clonotype came up a few times. V usage is TRBV2 and J usage is TRBJ1-6; D not certain. V was shortened by 2 bases and J by 8 bases, with 7 bases between the two germline ends. The CDR3 length is 13 residues. Germline V gene data show CDR1 as SNHLY and CDR2 as FYNNEI. Here the CDR3 reads CASSEYGYSPLHF. The CDR3 DNA reads as TGTGCCAGCAGTGAATACGGCTATTCACCCCTCCACTTT.

In this sample, this clonotype turned up a few times. The gene calls are TRBV20-1 and TRBJ2-7, with 7 positions matching TRBD2. The J call may be in error: the DNA end matches TRBJ2-1 better. Looked up from germline, CDR1 is DFQATT and CDR2 is SNEGSKA (reference sequence). CDR3 length: 13 amino acids. CDR3 residues: CSARVAGESQQFF. CDR3 in DNA: TGCAGTGCTAGAGTGGCGGGAGAAAGTCAGCAGTTCTTC.

The chain uses TRBV20-1 and TRBJ2-7; D unclear. V was shortened by 0 bases and J by 2 bases, with 5 bases between the two germline ends. This CDR3 is built from 12 residues. Germline values: CDR1 DFQATT, CDR2 SNEGSKA (reference sequence). The CDR3 loop reads CSAREDTYEQYF. CDR3 DNA: TGCAGTGCTAGAGAAGATACCTACGAGCAGTACTTC.

This clonotype was seen a handful of times. The chain combines TRBV2 with TRBJ1-3; maybe TRBD1 (5 bases). Per the germline V gene, CDR1 is SNHLY and CDR2 is FYNNEI. Trimming cost V 6 bases and J 4 bases, with 13 bases left between them. This CDR3 is built from 14 residues. CDR3 sequence (DNA): TGTGCCAGCAGCGGCGGGACGTCCGGAAACACCATATATTTT. This sequence encodes CASSGGTSGNTIYF.

The CDR3 here is CASSNSGRIYEQYF. The CDR3 DNA sequence: TGTGCCAGCAGCAATAGCGGGAGAATCTACGAGCAGTACTTC. This chain uses TRBV7-9 with TRBJ2-5; 9 bases fit TRBD2. The J call is uncertain, as TRBJ2-7 better fits the DNA end. The V gene's germline CDR1 is SEHNR and CDR2 FQNEAQ (reference sequence). CDR3 length: 14 amino acids.

This clonotype was seen ten or more times. The chain couples TRBV5-1 to TRBJ1-5; D is unresolved. V dropped 0 bases and J dropped 1 base, with 11 bases sitting between them. The CDR3 is made up of 16 amino acids. CDR1 SGHRS and CDR2 YFSETQ come from the germline V gene. The CDR3 loop reads CASSLGGLQSNQPQHF. The CDR3 DNA is TGCGCCAGCAGCTTGGGAGGGCTGCAAAGCAATCAGCCCCAGCATTTT.

The rearrangement joins TRBV2 to TRBJ2-2; D gene ambiguous. Germline lookup yields CDR1 SNHLY and CDR2 FYNNEI. CDR3 size: 14 residues. V dropped 6 bases and J dropped 10 bases, with 18 bases sitting between them. In DNA form, the CDR3 reads TGTGCCAGCAGCCGGCTCGGCCCCACGAAGGAGCTGTTTTTT. This gives the protein CASSRLGPTKELFF.

This clonotype has just a few counts. The genes are TRBV6-6 and TRBJ2-7; 10 bases are shared with TRBD2. With 4 bases clipped from V and 3 bases from J, the junction kept 18 bases outside the gene matches. CDR1 and CDR2 (germline): MNHNY, SVGAGI (reference sequence). The CDR3 covers 19 residues. This CDR3 is CASSFGRLAGPPGDYEQYF. CDR3 bases: TGTGCCAGCAGTTTTGGGAGACTAGCGGGCCCTCCCGGGGACTACGAGCAGTACTTC.

V and J are TRBV12-3 or TRBV12-4 and TRBJ2-7; 7 nucleotides match TRBD1. The CDR3 totals 14 residues. V gave up 5 bases and J gave up 4 bases; unmatched junction bases: 8. This chain's CDR3 is CASSHRDSKYEQYF. The CDR3 coding sequence is TGTGCCAGCAGTCACCGGGACAGTAAATACGAGCAGTACTTC.